A single sample is the source of the 17 T cell receptor beta chains below, sequenced in a study of Graves' ophthalmopathy and Graves' hyperthyroidism (dated by TCRdb to between 2018 and 2020). Sequencing relied on an Illumina HiSeq 2000. For repertoire sequencing, TCR beta CDR3 regions were amplified from RNA transcripts. The first round was an RT-PCR using HTBI primers with the Qiagen OneStep RT-PCR kit, and this first round was followed by a second-round multiplex PCR, then size selection and purification. The public reads were run again by TCRdb, first through fastp at Q25 and then through MiXCR, and only productive beta chains were kept. Every entry covers one CDR3 protein and lists the most common genes and DNA from its rows. This sample gives 200,000 to 250,000 distinct CDR3 sequences in total; 25% to 30% of them show up just once. The ten largest make up 9.1% of the sample. Sequenced sample: peripheral blood. These receptors were taken from a man between 50 and 59 years old with Graves' ophthalmopathy. Donor details come from another sample of the same person, matched by shared clones.

This clonotype has at least ten counts. The gene calls are TRBV27 and TRBJ2-7, with D unresolved. The V end was cut by 2 bases, the J end by 3 bases, with 11 bases between. The CDR3 extends over 14 amino acids. Germline loops: CDR1 MNHEY, CDR2 SMNVEV (reference sequence). CDR3 sequence: CASSLGTAGYEQYF. Here the CDR3 DNA reads TGTGCCAGCAGTTTAGGAACCGCAGGCTACGAGCAGTACTTC.

This clonotype appeared many times. This rearrangement joins TRBV20-1 to TRBJ2-5; TRBD1 matches 10 bases. The CDR3 has 15 amino acids. Germline assignment: CDR1 DFQATT and CDR2 SNEGSKA (reference sequence). J lost 4 bases, V lost 3 bases, and 8 bases had no gene match. The CDR3 region is CSASVGQGGRETQYF. The CDR3 coding sequence is TGCAGTGCTAGCGTTGGACAGGGGGGACGAGAGACCCAGTACTTC.

This clonotype was recorded at least ten times. This chain uses TRBV6-5 with TRBJ1-3; D is unresolved. Germline values: CDR1 MNHEY, CDR2 SVGAGI. This CDR3 is 14 amino acids long. Trimming shortened V by 2 bases and J by 2 bases, and 7 bases separated the two germline ends. The CDR3 sequence: CASSYASTGNTIYF. In DNA, the CDR3 is TGTGCCAGCAGTTACGCCAGCACTGGAAACACCATATATTTT.

This clonotype occurred many times. The J gene is TRBJ2-2, the V gene TRBV28; TRBD2 agrees at 14 bases. Per the germline V gene, CDR1 is MDHEN and CDR2 is SYDVKM. This CDR3 comprises 14 residues. Trimming cost V 8 bases and J 6 bases; bases outside gene matches: 2. In DNA, the CDR3 is TGTGCCAGCGGGACTAGCGGGAGTCCCGGGGAGCTGTTTTTT. Translated, it gives CASGTSGSPGELFF.

At least ten counts were recorded for this clonotype. This chain connects TRBV24-1 to TRBJ2-7, with 8 bases identical to TRBD2. Trimming removed 3 bases from V and 0 bases from J; junction bases left unmatched: 3. The length of the CDR3 is 15 residues. CDR1 KGHDR and CDR2 SFDVKD come from the germline V gene. CDR3 amino acids: CATSDTSGSSYEQYF. As DNA, the CDR3 is TGTGCCACCAGTGATACAAGCGGGAGCTCCTACGAGCAGTACTTC.

This clonotype was detected ten times or more. The chain carries TRBV6-1 and TRBJ2-2, with TRBD2 matching 8 bases. The germline gives CDR1 MNHNS, CDR2 SASEGT. Trimming at V came to 6 bases and at J to 7 bases, leaving 7 bases not matched to a gene. The CDR3 has 14 amino acids. The CDR3 DNA is TGTGCCAGCAGCCGGGGACTAGTGGTCGGGGAGCTGTTTTTT. Its translation is CASSRGLVVGELFF.

This clonotype was picked up many times. The V gene is TRBV12-3 or TRBV12-4, the J gene TRBJ2-2; D might be TRBD2 (6 bases). V was shortened by 7 bases and J by 4 bases, with 13 bases between the two germline ends. There are 14 residues in the CDR3. CDR3 residues: CASTTRGITGELFF. The CDR3 DNA follows: TGTGCCAGCACTACTCGCGGGATCACCGGGGAGCTGTTTTTT.

This clonotype was observed at least ten times. The chain links TRBV19 to TRBJ2-5, with TRBD2 matching over 7 bases. Germline CDR1 and CDR2: LNHDA and SQIVND (reference sequence). V lost 6 bases to trimming and J lost 4 bases; unmatched junction nucleotides: 5. The CDR3 is made up of 13 amino acids. CDR3 residues: CASRFAGVETQYF. CDR3 in DNA: TGTGCCAGTAGGTTTGCGGGAGTAGAGACCCAGTACTTC.

There are many counts of this clonotype. The chain uses TRBV3-1 and TRBJ2-2; 14 positions match TRBD2. From germline, CDR1 is LGHDT and CDR2 YNNKEL (reference sequence). V lost 6 bases to trimming and J lost 3 bases; unmatched junction nucleotides: 6. CDR3 length: 17 amino acids. The CDR3 reads CASRGLAGVKDTGELFF. CDR3 nucleotide sequence: TGTGCCAGCAGGGGACTAGCGGGAGTTAAGGACACCGGGGAGCTGTTTTTT. The variable domain in full, with the rest retrieved from reference TRBV3-1 and TRBJ2-2, is DTAVSQTPKYLVTQMGNDKSIKCEQNLGHDTMYWYKQDSKKFLKIMFSYNNKELIINETVPNRFSPKSPDKAHLNLHINSLELGDSAVYFCASRGLAGVKDTGELFFGEGSRLTVL.

This clonotype has ten or more counts. This chain links TRBV11-2 with TRBJ2-2; unclear D gene. The CDR3 runs 14 residues. V was clipped by 1 base and J by 7 bases, with 10 bases between them. Per germline, CDR1 SGHAT and CDR2 FQNNGV. This CDR3 reads CASSLAGRGGELFF. The CDR3, as DNA: TGTGCCAGCAGCTTAGCGGGTAGAGGCGGGGAGCTGTTTTTT.

This clonotype was detected ten times or more. V is TRBV4-1 and J is TRBJ1-1; a weak D match, TRBD1 (6 bases). CDR3 length: 15 residues. V gave up 1 base and J gave up 7 bases, with 16 bases separating them. The germline V gene encodes CDR1 MGHRA and CDR2 YSYEKL. The DNA of the CDR3 is TGCGCCAGCAGCCAAGGGACAGACCGCTCATTTGAAGCTTTCTTT. This codes for CASSQGTDRSFEAFF.

This clonotype was counted a few times. This rearrangement joins TRBV9 to TRBJ1-1; TRBD1 agrees at 9 bases. V gave up 4 bases and J gave up 5 bases; unmatched junction bases: 3. The germline gives CDR1 SGDLS, CDR2 YYNGEE. The CDR3 loop spans 13 amino acids. For the CDR3, the DNA is TGTGCCAGCAGCATACAGGGGGCGACTGAAGCTTTCTTT. This gives the protein CASSIQGATEAFF.

This clonotype occurred many times. The rearrangement joins TRBV6-5 to TRBJ2-5; D perhaps matches TRBD1 (5 bases). CDR3 length: 14 residues. Germline V CDR1 and CDR2: MNHEY, SVGAGI. Trimming pared 4 bases from V and 4 bases from J, leaving 13 bases between. The CDR3 coding sequence is TGTGCCAGCAGTTCGGCAGGGTTAGGAGAGACCCAGTACTTC. Amino acid sequence: CASSSAGLGETQYF.

This chain connects TRBV28 to TRBJ2-7, with D maybe TRBD1 (6 bases). V was cut by 5 bases and J by 1 base, with 9 bases left in between. CDR3 length equals 13 residues. Germline loops: CDR1 MDHEN, CDR2 SYDVKM. The CDR3 loop is CASSGGRSYEQYF. The CDR3 DNA reads as TGTGCCAGCAGTGGGGGCAGGTCCTACGAGCAGTACTTC.

This clonotype has ten or more counts. The rearrangement links TRBV12-3 or TRBV12-4 to TRBJ1-2; D unresolved. V dropped 2 bases and J dropped 7 bases, with 8 bases sitting between them. This CDR3 has 12 residues. The CDR3 DNA sequence: TGTGCCAGCAGTTTACGCGGTCGTGGCTACACCTTC. Amino acid sequence: CASSLRGRGYTF.

The rearrangement joins TRBV10-3 to TRBJ1-1, with no clear D. The CDR3 is 12 residues long. In germline, CDR1 is ENHRY, CDR2 SYGVKD. Trimming pared 0 bases from V and 6 bases from J, leaving 5 bases between. CDR3 sequence reads: CAISESTAEAFF. CDR3 nucleotide sequence: TGTGCCATCAGTGAGTCGACCGCTGAAGCTTTCTTT.

Notes on this clonotype: One end of the junction varies from germline; a read error may be responsible. This chain uses TRBV18 with TRBJ1-2, with no clear D. In germline, CDR1 is KGHSH, CDR2 LQKENI. CDR3 length equals 13 residues. CDR3 amino acids: CASSPRRDYGYAF. In DNA form, the CDR3 reads TGTGCCAGCTCACCGCGGCGAGACTATGGCTACGCCTTC.